The rows below give T cell receptor beta chains drawn from one sample of a study of T cells in Graves' hyperthyroidism and ophthalmopathy. TCRdb reprocessed the multiplex PCR reads via MiXCR and lists one record per CDR3 protein. The profile shows around 420,000 distinct CDR3 sequences, about 15% of them singletons. Sequencing input: blood. The receptors stem from a woman between 18 and 30 years old with Graves' hyperthyroidism. The CDR3 runs from the conserved cysteine through the conserved F or W. Fields, in order: D gene, V gene, CDR3 length, J gene, clone size, CDR3 DNA, CDR3 protein. The D gene is left open where the match is weak. Expanded clones get a size class; other rows say once, few or many, or leave the size out.

>.|TRBV5-1|17|TRBJ2-3|.
TGCGCCAGCAGACTAATCCCGTCCAGCGGCGAGACAGATACGCAGTATTTT
CASRLIPSSGETDTQYF
>.|TRBV2|13|TRBJ2-7|many
TGTGCCAGCAGTGCCCACTCAATCTACGAGCAGTACTTC
CASSAHSIYEQYF
>.|TRBV6-2/TRBV6-3|18|TRBJ2-1|.
TGTGCCAGCCCCGGACTCGGAGGAGGGGCAAGCTCCTACAATGAGCAGTTCTTC
CASPGLGGGASSYNEQFF
>.|TRBV2|11|TRBJ2-7|many
TGTGCCAGCAGTGAGCGGGGCGAGCAGTACTTC
CASSERGEQYF
>.|TRBV5-1|15|TRBJ2-1|many
TGCGCCAGCAGCGATAGCGGAAGCTCCTACAATGAGCAGTTCTTC
CASSDSGSSYNEQFF
>.|TRBV7-6|20|TRBJ1-4|.
TGTGCCAGCAGCTTAGATGGGGGAGACAGACTACTCGCAACTAATGAAAAACTGTTTTTT
CASSLDGGDRLLATNEKLFF
>.|TRBV5-1|14|TRBJ2-1|many
TGCGCCAGCAGCTTGTGGCAGGGAATCGGGGAGCAGTTCTTC
CASSLWQGIGEQFF
>.|TRBV30|11|TRBJ1-2|.
TGTGCCTGTTGGGGGGGATTCGGCTACACCTTC
CACWGGFGYTF
>.|TRBV19|13|TRBJ2-7|.
TGTGCCAGTAGTATATCTACGGGATACGAGCAGTACTTC
CASSISTGYEQYF
>TRBD1|TRBV15|15|TRBJ1-2|few
TGTGCCACCAGCAGTTGGGACAGCCATGACTATGGCTACACCTTC
CATSSWDSHDYGYTF
>.|TRBV12-5|16|TRBJ2-1|many
TGTGCTAGTGGCCCCAAAGGTGCCAGAACAGGGAATGAGCAGTTCTTC
CASGPKGARTGNEQFF
>.|TRBV20-1|17|TRBJ2-5|many
TGCAGTGCTAGTCACCCCGGGAGTCTAGCTCTAGGGGAGACCCAGTACTTC
CSASHPGSLALGETQYF
>.|TRBV9|14|TRBJ1-1|many
TGTGCCAGCAGCGCCTATGACCAGAGTGGCGAAGCTTTCTTT
CASSAYDQSGEAFF
>.|TRBV6-2/TRBV6-3|16|TRBJ1-1|.
TGTGCCAGCAGTTGGGCTCCGGGACTCCCGAACACTGAAGCTTTCTTT
CASSWAPGLPNTEAFF
>.|TRBV12-3/TRBV12-4|20|TRBJ1-3|many
TGTGCCAGCAGCCTCCTAGAGATATCGGGCGACAGCAGCTCTGGAAACACCATATATTTT
CASSLLEISGDSSSGNTIYF
>TRBD2|TRBV9|15|TRBJ2-5|.
TGTGCCAGCAGCGTAGGTCTTAGCGGGAGAGATACCCAGTACTTC
CASSVGLSGRDTQYF
>TRBD1|TRBV29-1|12|TRBJ2-1|.
TGCAGCGCTACACGACAGGGCAATGAGCAGTTCTTC
CSATRQGNEQFF
>TRBD2|TRBV6-1|14|TRBJ2-1|many
TGTGCCAGCTGTTCAGCGGGAGGGAACAATGAGCAGTTCTTC
CASCSAGGNNEQFF
>.|TRBV5-1|15|TRBJ2-1|many
TGCGCCAGCAGCTTGGAACAGAGCTCCTACAATGAGCAGTTCTTC
CASSLEQSSYNEQFF
>.|TRBV3-1|11|TRBJ1-4|many
TGTGCCAGCCTGGGAGGGGAAAAACTGTTTTTT
CASLGGEKLFF
>TRBD2|TRBV5-1|19|TRBJ2-1|many
TGCGCCAGCAGCTCCGGACTAGCGGGCCCAGGTGGCTCCTACAATGAGCAGTTCTTC
CASSSGLAGPGGSYNEQFF
>.|TRBV5-1|13|TRBJ1-2|many
TGCGCCAGCAGTTCCCCCCCGGGCTATGGCTACACCTTC
CASSSPPGYGYTF
>.|TRBV27|13|TRBJ2-3|.
TGTGCCAGCAGTTTATCGTGGTCAGATACGCAGTATTTT
CASSLSWSDTQYF
>.|TRBV7-9|14|TRBJ1-3|few
TGTGCCAGCAGCTTAAGACTTTCTGGAAACACCATATATTTT
CASSLRLSGNTIYF
>TRBD2|TRBV6-1|18|TRBJ2-1|.
TGTGCCAGCAGTCTTGGACTAGCGGGGGGGCGTCTCTACAATGAGCAGTTCTTC
CASSLGLAGGRLYNEQFF
>TRBD1|TRBV6-1|14|TRBJ2-7|many
TGTGCCACCATCGAAAGGACAGGGAGGAACGAGCAGTACTTC
CATIERTGRNEQYF
>.|TRBV5-1|14|TRBJ1-2|many
TGCGCCAGCAGCTTGGACGGATTTAACTATGGCTACACCTTC
CASSLDGFNYGYTF
>.|TRBV5-1|12|TRBJ2-3|.
TGCGCCAGCAGCCCAAAAACAGATACGCAGTATTTT
CASSPKTDTQYF
>TRBD1|TRBV20-1|22|TRBJ1-2|many
TGCAGTGCTAGAGAGGGATTAATGACAGGGGTTCCCAATTCCCATACTAACTATGGCTACACCTTC
CSAREGLMTGVPNSHTNYGYTF
>.|TRBV10-2|14|TRBJ1-4|few
TGCGCCAGCAGTGATCGGGCAGCAAATGAAAAACTGTTTTTT
CASSDRAANEKLFF
>.|TRBV6-2/TRBV6-3|14|TRBJ1-2|.
TGTGCCAGCGAATCAAGCAGGAGTTTCTATGGCTACACCTTC
CASESSRSFYGYTF
>.|TRBV6-2/TRBV6-3|14|TRBJ1-1|many
TGTGCCACCAACCCCTTAGGGTTGAACACTGAAGCTTTCTTT
CATNPLGLNTEAFF
>.|TRBV6-1|13|TRBJ2-7|many
TGTGCCAGCAGTCGACTAGGTACCTACGAGCAGTACTTC
CASSRLGTYEQYF
>TRBD1|TRBV18|15|TRBJ1-6|many
TGTGCCAGCTCACCAGGGACAGGGGGAGGTTCACCCCTCCACTTT
CASSPGTGGGSPLHF
>.|TRBV20-1|14|TRBJ1-2|many
TGCAGTGCTAGAGATCCGGGGGCCTTCTACGGTTACACCTTC
CSARDPGAFYGYTF
>.|TRBV7-2|15|TRBJ2-3|.
TGTGCCAGCAGCTTCCCCGGTAGCCGCACAGATACGCAGTATTTT
CASSFPGSRTDTQYF
>.|TRBV20-1|12|TRBJ2-1|many
TGCAGTGCTAGGATGGGGGCAGGTGAGCAGTTCTTC
CSARMGAGEQFF
>TRBD1|TRBV6-1|15|TRBJ2-7|few
TGTGCCGGCAGTGAGCCAGGGACAGGGGGCCGAGAGCAGTACTTC
CAGSEPGTGGREQYF
>TRBD2|TRBV5-1|17|TRBJ2-7|many
TGCGCCAGCAGCTCCGCCGGGCGGGGGGGGATCTCCTACGAGCAGTACTTC
CASSSAGRGGISYEQYF
>TRBD2|TRBV6-2/TRBV6-3|14|TRBJ2-7|.
TGTGCCAGCAGTTACGTAGGGAGGGTCTACGAGCAGTACTTC
CASSYVGRVYEQYF
>.|TRBV29-1|12|TRBJ1-1|many
TGCAGCGTTGATTCCAGGGGCGGTGAAGCTTTCTTT
CSVDSRGGEAFF